Below, one TCR beta chain is given with its context. Its antigen is as yet unknown. This specimen belongs to a study of T cells after yellow fever vaccination. The study's findings and limits: Researchers report a weaker secondary response that nonetheless peaked faster, day 5 versus 15. CD4 and CD8 compartments shared a small share of clonotypes, likely from convergent recombination.

Trimming removed 5 bases from V and 6 bases from J; junction bases left unmatched: 8. The length of the CDR3 is 15 residues. Germline V gives CDR1 MNHEY, CDR2 SMNVEV (reference sequence). TCRdb re-analysed the 5' RACE reads in MiXCR, keeping a single row per CDR3 protein. Here the sample spans around 600,000 distinct CDR3 sequences, roughly an eighth being singletons. The clonotype originates from a man younger than 40 who received the YFV17D yellow fever vaccine. This sample comprised PBMCs, obtained on the day of the yellow fever booster vaccination. The rearrangement joins TRBV27 to TRBJ2-4; 9 bases agree with TRBD1. CDR3 protein: CASSIFGQGPNIQYF. The CDR3, as DNA: TGTGCCAGCAGTATCTTCGGACAGGGGCCAAACATTCAGTACTTC.